What follows are 24 T cell receptor beta chains derived from one specimen sequenced in a study of early T cells in non-severe SARS-CoV-2 infection. MiXCR, run by TCRdb on the 5' RACE reads, gives a single entry per CDR3 protein. This table has 30,000 to 40,000 distinct CDR3 sequences, about 5% appearing once. Sequenced: whole blood. The receptors come from an adult who was a healthcare worker with PCR-confirmed SARS-CoV-2 infection or an uninfected control (not recorded which).

This clonotype has just a few counts. The chain combines TRBV5-1 with TRBJ2-7; either TRBD1 or TRBD2 may fit D (5 bases each). The germline V and J ends were trimmed by 3 bases and 9 bases, with 16 bases remaining between them. The germline V gene encodes CDR1 SGHRS and CDR2 YFSETQ. This CDR3 comprises 13 residues. The chain's CDR3 is CASSWDPRVGQYF. The DNA of the CDR3 is TGCGCCAGCAGCTGGGACCCTCGAGTTGGGCAGTACTTC.

This clonotype was seen repeatedly, ten times or more. This chain connects TRBV2 to TRBJ2-5, with D tentatively TRBD2 (6 bases). This CDR3 is 13 amino acids long. Germline CDR1 SNHLY, CDR2 FYNNEI. V shed 6 bases and J shed 6 bases, with 14 bases lying between them. CDR3 nucleotides: TGTGCCAGCAGGCTGGGACTCGGGAAGACCCAGTACTTC. Translation gives CASRLGLGKTQYF.

This clonotype has at least ten counts. The rearrangement links TRBV6-1 to TRBJ1-5; tentatively, D is TRBD1 (6 bases). Germline V lookup: CDR1 MNHNS, CDR2 SASEGT. The ends were cut back, 2 bases at V and 5 bases at J, with 10 bases in the middle. CDR3 size: 14 residues. The CDR3 here is CASSEIRTDQPQHF. In nucleotides, the CDR3 is TGTGCCAGCAGTGAAATAAGGACAGATCAGCCCCAGCATTTT.

This clonotype occurred many times. The chain has TRBV29-1 and TRBJ2-7; TRBD2 matches 7 bases. CDR3 length: 12 amino acids. Per germline, CDR1 SQVTM and CDR2 ANQGSEA. V lost 7 bases to trimming and J lost 5 bases; unmatched junction nucleotides: 8. The CDR3 bases are TGCAGCGGTACCACGGGGGGTGACGAGCAGTACTTC. This gives the protein CSGTTGGDEQYF.

This rearrangement joins TRBV30 to TRBJ1-2; D is unclear. Trimming took off 8 bases at V and 8 bases at J, with 21 bases between the two ends. This CDR3 has 13 amino acids. Germline V lookup: CDR1 GTSNPN, CDR2 SVGIG (reference sequence). The CDR3 DNA is TGTGCCGGACCCACCGGAGGTTCTCGAGGCTACACCTTC. Its protein is CAGPTGGSRGYTF.

This clonotype was detected many times. This sequence joins TRBV12-3 or TRBV12-4 and TRBJ2-3; D might be TRBD2 (6 bases). The CDR3 runs to 13 residues. Trimming took off 7 bases at V and 3 bases at J, with 11 bases between the two ends. The CDR3 nucleotides read TGTGCCAGCAACTTAGCGGTGACAGATACGCAGTATTTT. Residues: CASNLAVTDTQYF.

About this clonotype itself: A read error may account for a junction end that differs from germline. This chain connects TRBV6-1 to TRBJ2-5, with D possibly TRBD1 on 5 matching bases. This CDR3 region has 11 residues. Germline CDR1 is MNHNS and CDR2 is SASEGT. The CDR3 DNA reads TGTGCCACCTATGGACAAGAGACCCGGTACTTC. Protein: CATYGQETRYF.

This clonotype was seen only a few times. The genes are TRBV19 and TRBJ2-3; 9 nucleotides line up with TRBD2. This CDR3 is built from 16 residues. The trim removed 5 bases at V and 6 bases at J, leaving 12 bases unmatched. Germline V lookup: CDR1 LNHDA, CDR2 SQIVND (reference sequence). The CDR3 DNA sequence: TGTGCCAGTAGTGAGGCGGGGGGGAAACTTCGCGATACGCAGTATTTT. It encodes CASSEAGGKLRDTQYF.

The sample holds one count of this clonotype. This chain connects TRBV11-2 to TRBJ2-2, with D unclear. The CDR3 sequence is 13 residues long. V was shortened by 1 base and J by 6 bases, with 6 bases between the two germline ends. Per germline, CDR1 SGHAT and CDR2 FQNNGV. This chain's CDR3 is CASSLGPPGELFF. For the CDR3, the DNA is TGTGCCAGCAGCTTAGGACCCCCCGGGGAGCTGTTTTTT.

This clonotype was found a few times. The chain employs TRBV2 and TRBJ1-6; maybe TRBD1 (6 bases). CDR1 is SNHLY and CDR2 is FYNNEI in the germline V gene. The CDR3 is 12 amino acids. For the CDR3, the DNA is TGTGCGATGGGACATTCCGATTCACCCCTCCACTTT. Encoded protein: CAMGHSDSPLHF.

This clonotype was seen ten or more times. The gene calls are TRBV30 and TRBJ2-3; 9 positions agree with TRBD1. Germline V gene sequence: CDR1 GTSNPN, CDR2 SVGIG (reference sequence). This CDR3 spans 14 amino acids. V shed 1 base, J shed 6 bases, and the junction held 5 bases outside the gene matches. The CDR3 sequence: CAWSATGGVDTQYF. DNA of the CDR3: TGTGCCTGGAGTGCGACAGGGGGAGTGGATACGCAGTATTTT.

This clonotype was picked up many times. The CDR3 loop reads CSARSETEAFF. As DNA, the CDR3 is TGCAGTGCTAGATCGGAGACTGAAGCTTTCTTT. The gene calls are TRBV20-1 and TRBJ1-1; no definite D call. Germline CDR1 DFQATT, CDR2 SNEGSKA (reference sequence). V lost 2 bases, J lost 5 bases, and 6 bases lay in between. CDR3 size: 11 residues.

By sample fraction, this clonotype is medium-sized. The J gene is TRBJ2-1, the V gene TRBV6-1, with unresolved D. V shed 1 base and J shed 10 bases, with 11 bases lying between them. The CDR3 has 13 amino acids. Germline V gene sequence: CDR1 MNHNS, CDR2 SASEGT. The DNA of the CDR3 is TGTGCCAGCAGTGAAGAGGGCCCGTGGGAGCAGTTCTTC. This translates into CASSEEGPWEQFF.

This clonotype was detected only a few times. The chain carries TRBV5-1 and TRBJ2-1, with D perhaps matching TRBD2 (6 bases). Trimming pared 3 bases from V and 1 base from J, leaving 8 bases between. The germline V gene has CDR1 SGHRS and CDR2 YFSETQ. The CDR3 loop spans 14 amino acids. The CDR3 region has the DNA TGCGCCAGCAGCTGGACTATTTCCTACAATGAGCAGTTCTTC. Translated, it gives CASSWTISYNEQFF.

This clonotype was detected many times. This rearrangement joins TRBV20-1 to TRBJ2-3; tentatively, D is TRBD1 or TRBD2 (5 bases each). CDR3 length: 14 amino acids. With 3 bases removed from V and 2 bases from J, the gap between germline ends came to 12 bases. Germline-derived CDR1 and CDR2 are DFQATT and SNEGSKA (reference sequence). The CDR3 coding sequence is TGCAGTGCTAGGATGGTCGGGGCCACAGATACGCAGTATTTT. Protein sequence: CSARMVGATDTQYF.

At least ten counts were recorded for this clonotype. This chain uses TRBV2 with TRBJ2-1, with D perhaps matching TRBD2 (6 bases). CDR3 length: 14 residues. Germline V lookup: CDR1 SNHLY, CDR2 FYNNEI. V lost 5 bases and J lost 4, with 12 bases in between. The CDR3 spells CASSLGTFYNEQFF. The CDR3 region has the DNA TGTGCCAGCAGTCTCGGGACTTTTTACAATGAGCAGTTCTTC.

This clonotype came up many times. V gene TRBV7-9 combines with J gene TRBJ1-1; 8 positions match TRBD1. J gave up 5 bases and V 5 bases, and 10 bases lay outside the gene matches. CDR1 and CDR2 (germline): SEHNR, FQNEAQ (reference sequence). The CDR3 sequence is 15 residues long. CDR3 sequence: CASSPGTGLGTEAFF. CDR3 in DNA: TGTGCCAGCAGCCCAGGGACAGGTTTGGGGACTGAAGCTTTCTTT.

There are many counts of this clonotype. The chain combines TRBV5-1 with TRBJ2-7; 9 nucleotides line up with TRBD2. Trimming at V came to 4 bases and at J to 0 bases, leaving 5 bases not matched to a gene. CDR3 size: 15 residues. The germline gives CDR1 SGHRS, CDR2 YFSETQ. CDR3: CASSPAGGLSYEQYF. The DNA for the CDR3 is TGCGCCAGCAGCCCAGCGGGGGGCCTCTCCTACGAGCAGTACTTC.

The chain employs TRBV30 and TRBJ1-1; tentative D call: TRBD1 (5 bases). The CDR3 has 13 residues. The germline V and J ends were trimmed by 7 bases and 4 bases, with 16 bases remaining between them. CDR1 is GTSNPN, CDR2 SVGIG, per germline (reference sequence). CDR3 region: CASEAGLFTEAFF. As DNA, the CDR3 is TGTGCCTCAGAGGCAGGGCTTTTCACTGAAGCTTTCTTT.

This clonotype came up many times. The V call is TRBV30, the J call TRBJ2-1; no reliable D call. Trimming stripped 2 bases from V and 9 bases from J, with 17 bases between. The CDR3 is 14 amino acids. The germline V gene encodes CDR1 GTSNPN and CDR2 SVGIG (reference sequence). DNA of the CDR3: TGTGCCTGGAGTTCCTTATCCGCCGACGGTGAGCAGTTCTTC. As protein: CAWSSLSADGEQFF.

This clonotype was counted at least ten times. The chain recombines TRBV7-9 with TRBJ1-1, with D perhaps matching TRBD1 (5 bases). Germline V gene data show CDR1 as SEHNR and CDR2 as FQNEAQ (reference sequence). The CDR3 contains 16 residues. With 1 base removed from V and 3 bases from J, the gap between germline ends came to 15 bases. The CDR3 loop is CASSLDRYGGYTEAFF. The CDR3 coding sequence is TGTGCCAGCAGCTTAGATCGATATGGGGGGTACACTGAAGCTTTCTTT.

In its sample, this clonotype was seen many times. The chain is built from TRBV12-3 or TRBV12-4 and TRBJ2-3; a possible D gene is TRBD1 (6 bases). CDR3 length equals 15 residues. Trimming removed 4 bases at V and 6 bases at J, with 17 bases between. The CDR3 DNA reads as TGTGCCAGCAGTTCCCAGGGGCTCTCCCCCGATACGCAGTATTTT. Protein: CASSSQGLSPDTQYF.

This clonotype was seen at least ten times. The V gene is TRBV6-1, the J gene TRBJ1-5, with 8 bases that match TRBD1. Germline trimming cut 4 bases from V and 7 bases from J; bases unmatched to any gene: 9. CDR1 is MNHNS, CDR2 SASEGT, per germline. The CDR3 consists of 15 residues. The CDR3 loop is CASSVSGGVRQPQHF. The CDR3 nucleotides are TGTGCCAGCAGTGTTTCAGGGGGCGTTAGGCAGCCCCAGCATTTT.

This clonotype has just one count. A much larger clone lies a single base off, so this may be a read error. V is TRBV9 and J is TRBJ1-5, with a possible D match to TRBD1 (6 bases). Trimming removed 7 bases from V and 1 base from J, with 15 bases in between. Looked up from germline, CDR1 is SGDLS and CDR2 is YYNGEE. The CDR3 loop spans 15 amino acids. The CDR3 here is CASGAGQTSNQPQHF. The CDR3 coding sequence is TGTGCCAGCGGCGCCGGACAGACAAGCAATCAGCCCCAGCATTTT.